Each of the 17 T cell receptor beta chains below was sequenced from the same sample in a study of response to subunit inactivated influenza vaccine listed by TCRdb under 2018. Library creation used RT-PCR. Sequencing was carried out with an Illumina HiSeq 2500. Using fastp trimming at Q25 and MiXCR clonotype assembly, TCRdb reanalyzed the public sequencing data and kept in-frame beta chains. Here each entry gathers all rows of one CDR3 protein and keeps the most common genes and DNA. This sample lists some 600,000 distinct CDR3 sequences; 11% to 15% were detected once. The top ten clonotypes cover around 7.6% of the sample. Material: PBMCs from blood, obtained less than 15 days before vaccination. The receptor source for this set is a man in his fifties who received an inactivated influenza vaccine. Donor details come from another sample of the same person, matched by shared clones.

This clonotype was recorded many times. V and J are TRBV28 and TRBJ1-5; a weak D match, TRBD1 (5 bases). The germline gives CDR1 MDHEN, CDR2 SYDVKM. V was trimmed by 3 bases and J by 6 bases, leaving 21 bases between them. This CDR3 spans 17 amino acids. The DNA for the CDR3 is TGTGCCAGCAGTTTGGGACTGCTGAAGGGAAATACTCAGCCCCAGCATTTT. Its translation: CASSLGLLKGNTQPQHF.

This clonotype appeared a few times. V gene TRBV3-1 combines with J gene TRBJ1-2; D call uncertain. The CDR3 runs to 13 residues. From germline, CDR1 is LGHDT and CDR2 YNNKEL (reference sequence). The V end was cut by 4 bases, the J end by 4 bases, with 10 bases between. In nucleotides, the CDR3 is TGTGCCAGCAGCCCCGGGATCCTCTATGGCTACACCTTC. It translates to CASSPGILYGYTF.

The V call is TRBV7-2, the J call TRBJ1-6; D uncertain. Deletions cut 6 bases from V and 9 bases from J, with 12 bases between. This CDR3 is 13 amino acids long. CDR1 is SGHTA, CDR2 FQGNSA, per germline. The CDR3 bases are TGTGCCAGCAGATTGGACGAATTTTCACCCCTCCACTTT. It yields the protein CASRLDEFSPLHF. Variable domain in full (rest from reference TRBV7-2 and TRBJ1-6): GAGVSQSPSNKVTEKGKDVELRCDPISGHTALYWYRQSLGQGLEFLIYFQGNSAPDKSGLPSDRFSAERTGGSVSTLTIQRTQQEDSAVYLCASRLDEFSPLHFGNGTRLTVT.

This clonotype was observed a handful of times. The rearrangement uses TRBV7-2 and TRBJ1-1, with TRBD1 matching over 10 bases. This CDR3 has 15 residues. V lost 0 bases to trimming and J lost 7 bases; unmatched junction nucleotides: 5. CDR1 is SGHTA, CDR2 FQGNSA, per germline. In nucleotides, the CDR3 is TGTGCCAGCAGCTTAGCTTCGGGACAGGGGATTGAAGCTTTCTTT. This translates into CASSLASGQGIEAFF.

This clonotype was detected only a few times. J is TRBJ2-1 and V is TRBV6-2 or TRBV6-3, with 13 positions matching TRBD2. From germline, CDR1 is MNHEY and CDR2 SVGEGT. The ends lost 7 bases at V and 10 bases at J; junction bases unmatched: 4. This CDR3 contains 13 residues. The CDR3 nucleotides are TGTGCCAGCACCTTGGGACTAGCGGGAGAGCAGTTCTTC. It encodes CASTLGLAGEQFF.

This clonotype appeared a few times. The chain joins TRBV7-9 to TRBJ2-2; D is possibly TRBD1 or TRBD2 (5 bases each). Germline V gives CDR1 SEHNR, CDR2 FQNEAQ (reference sequence). V lost 7 bases and J 3 bases, leaving 12 bases between the germline ends. The CDR3 is 14 amino acids. CDR3 nucleotide sequence: TGTGCCAGCAAGTCGCAGGGACACACCGGGGAGCTGTTTTTT. As protein: CASKSQGHTGELFF.

The sample holds many counts of this clonotype. The J gene is TRBJ2-5, the V gene TRBV3-1, with D possibly being TRBD1 (5 bases). The germline V gene encodes CDR1 LGHDT and CDR2 YNNKEL (reference sequence). The CDR3 has 13 residues. The V and J ends lost 4 bases and 3 bases respectively, with 9 bases between them. The CDR3 loop reads CASSLDRKETQYF. CDR3 nucleotide sequence: TGTGCCAGCAGCCTAGACAGAAAAGAGACCCAGTACTTC.

In DNA, the CDR3 is TGCAGCGTAGTTCGACCGAACTCCTATGGCTACACCTTC. Amino acids: CSVVRPNSYGYTF. The chain joins TRBV29-1 to TRBJ1-2; D gene unclear. This CDR3 is 13 amino acids long. The germline gives CDR1 SQVTM, CDR2 ANQGSEA. With 6 bases removed from V and 4 bases from J, the gap between germline ends came to 15 bases.

V is TRBV12-3 or TRBV12-4 and J is TRBJ2-1; 7 bases match TRBD1. This CDR3 is 16 amino acids long. J gave up 4 bases and V 5 bases, and 11 bases lay outside the gene matches. This CDR3 reads CASSPSNRGIYNEQFF. The CDR3 DNA is TGTGCCAGCAGTCCGTCTAACAGGGGAATTTACAATGAGCAGTTCTTC.

This rearrangement joins TRBV5-5 to TRBJ2-5; perhaps TRBD1 as D (5 bases). The V and J ends lost 4 bases and 0 bases respectively, with 10 bases between them. This CDR3 is 14 amino acids long. Germline V CDR1 and CDR2: SGHKS, YYEKEE (reference sequence). The CDR3 nucleotides read TGTGCCAGCAGCCCTGGACACAACCAAGAGACCCAGTACTTC. This gives the protein CASSPGHNQETQYF.

The chain has TRBV7-2 and TRBJ2-5; D ambiguous. The CDR3 consists of 12 residues. Trimming cost V 0 bases and J 7 bases, with 6 bases left between them. CDR1 and CDR2 (germline): SGHTA, FQGNSA. The CDR3 DNA sequence: TGTGCCAGCAGCTTAGCGGGGATGACCCAGTACTTC. Amino acids: CASSLAGMTQYF.

There are a few counts of this clonotype. The rearrangement uses TRBV28 and TRBJ2-1; maybe TRBD1 (6 bases). V dropped 6 bases and J dropped 2 bases, with 14 bases sitting between them. CDR3 size: 15 residues. Germline CDR1 MDHEN, CDR2 SYDVKM. This chain's CDR3 is CASRRLQGTYNEQFF. CDR3 DNA sequence: TGTGCCAGCAGACGTTTACAGGGAACCTACAATGAGCAGTTCTTC.

J is TRBJ1-3 and V is TRBV20-1, with D hard to call. The length of the CDR3 is 15 residues. Looked up from germline, CDR1 is DFQATT and CDR2 is SNEGSKA (reference sequence). V lost 0 bases to trimming and J lost 0 bases, with 9 bases between them. CDR3 loop: CSAREQILSGNTIYF. The CDR3 DNA sequence: TGCAGTGCTAGAGAGCAGATACTCTCTGGAAACACCATATATTTT.

The chain combines TRBV28 with TRBJ2-5; possible D gene TRBD2, 7 bases. The length of the CDR3 is 13 residues. With 7 bases removed from V and 9 bases from J, the gap between germline ends came to 18 bases. Germline V gene data show CDR1 as MDHEN and CDR2 as SYDVKM. The CDR3 sequence is CASTTRGADPQYF. CDR3 nucleotide sequence: TGTGCCAGCACAACCCGGGGGGCGGATCCCCAGTACTTC.

This clonotype was recorded many times. This sequence joins TRBV4-2 and TRBJ2-2; D gene uncertain. The germline CDR1 and CDR2 sequences are LGHNA and YNFKEQ. V lost 0 bases and J 6 bases, leaving 14 bases between the germline ends. The CDR3 is made up of 16 amino acids. CDR3 loop: CASSQEVWGRAGELFF. DNA for the CDR3: TGTGCCAGCAGCCAAGAAGTCTGGGGTCGGGCCGGGGAGCTGTTTTTT.

The sample holds a few counts of this clonotype. The chain recombines TRBV5-1 with TRBJ2-2; maybe TRBD2 (5 bases). The CDR3 covers 15 residues. The germline gives CDR1 SGHRS, CDR2 YFSETQ. V was shortened by 0 bases and J by 4 bases, with 10 bases between the two germline ends. CDR3 sequence (DNA): TGCGCCAGCAGCTTGGCCACGGGGAGCACCGGGGAGCTGTTTTTT. This sequence encodes CASSLATGSTGELFF.

This clonotype has more than one count but fewer than ten. The V call is TRBV5-1, the J call TRBJ1-6; no clear D. The CDR3 is 16 residues long. V was trimmed by 0 bases and J by 4 bases, leaving 11 bases between them. Per the germline V gene, CDR1 is SGHRS and CDR2 is YFSETQ. The DNA of the CDR3 is TGCGCCAGCAGCTTGGCGGGGTCGATATATAATTCACCCCTCCACTTT. It encodes CASSLAGSIYNSPLHF.